This T cell receptor beta chain comes out of a study of T-cell reconstitution after alpha-beta-depleted transplantation in children. Study-level points and caveats: Several hundred expanded graft clones reportedly were the source of alpha-beta T cells about two months after transplant. T-cell numbers and diversity one year post-transplant derived largely from freshly generated T cells. Elevated TCRbeta diversity at day 60 was traced, in some patients, to surviving recipient T cells and thymic progenitors.

This clonotype was seen repeatedly, ten times or more. The antigen remains undetermined. The CDR3 loop spans 11 amino acids. Trimming stripped 5 bases from V and 15 bases from J, with 15 bases between. The germline CDR1 and CDR2 sequences are SGHKS and YYEKEE (reference sequence). The TCRbeta library was prepared with unique molecular identifiers. TCRdb processed the PCR reads anew with MiXCR; each CDR3 protein has one entry. The sample consists of about 290,000 distinct CDR3 sequences, roughly a tenth of them appearing once. The chain carries TRBV5-5 and TRBJ2-1; D is unclear. Sequenced here: PBMCs, sampled before TCRalphabeta/CD19-depleted stem cell transplant. The sequence was obtained from a boy in the first two years of life with acute myeloid leukemia, due to receive a stem cell transplant. This chain's CDR3 is CASSFDEVAFF. DNA of the CDR3: TGTGCCAGCAGTTTCGACGAGGTCGCGTTCTTC.